This TCR beta chain was sequenced in a study of response to subunit inactivated influenza vaccine listed by TCRdb under 2018. A note on the overall study: The study used deep quantitative T cell receptor repertoire profiling to track responses to a trivalent subunit inactivated influenza vaccine.

Libraries were constructed by RT-PCR. Instrument on record: Illumina HiSeq 2500. TCRdb reanalyzed the raw reads on its own, using fastp at Q25 for trimming and MiXCR for clone calling, and kept in-frame beta chains. All rows with the same CDR3 protein become a single entry with the most common DNA and genes. This sample holds about 780,000 distinct CDR3 sequences; roughly 18% were observed only once. The ten largest clones add up to roughly a tenth of the sample. Points the paper makes about the study in general: It was suggested by the authors that each seasonal influenza vaccination may recruit only a limited number of new T cells.

The CDR3 goes from the cysteine to the phenylalanine over 13 residues. Here the CDR3 DNA is all that survives: 39 bases in frame from base 1. V and J are truncated by 7 bases and 11 bases respectively, leaving an intervening sequence of 20 bases. CDR1 and CDR2 are drawn from the germline V gene: MNHEY, SVGEGT. This clonotype came up a few times. Its antigen remains undetermined. Within one base of it there is no much larger clone, and no base qualities were kept. The V and J genes are TRBV6-2 or TRBV6-3 and TRBJ1-1; the D segment cannot be called with confidence. This sequence was found in a man in his fifties who received an inactivated influenza vaccine. Donor details come from another sample of the same person, matched by shared clones. The sample here was PBMCs from blood, taken about 5 days after vaccination. Here the CDR3 is given as CASTNSFGSAAFF. The sequenced DNA: TGTGCCAGCACAAATAGTTTCGGGTCCGCGGCTTTCTTT.